These T cell receptor beta chains were read from a single sample in a study of identical twins. TCRdb re-derived calls from the 5' RACE reads in MiXCR, one entry per CDR3 protein. The sample lists more than 350,000 distinct CDR3 sequences, about 9% seen once, with 8% to 10% in the top ten. The source material was naive T cells sorted from blood. These receptors were obtained from a woman in her forties or fifties in good health. CDR3s include the opening cysteine and the closing phenylalanine or tryptophan. Each record gives: V gene, J gene, clone size, D gene, CDR3 protein, CDR3 DNA. The D gene is left open where the match is weak. A row's size may be missing; if present it is once, few, many or a size class.

v_gene: TRBV4-2; j_gene: TRBJ2-2; abundance: many; d_gene: -; CDR3aa: CASSQDPAPTSSGGELFF; CDR3nt: TGTGCCAGCAGCCAGGACCCGGCCCCAACTAGCTCGGGCGGGGAGCTGTTTTTT
v_gene: TRBV29-1; j_gene: TRBJ2-5; abundance: many; d_gene: TRBD2; CDR3aa: CSAGLGLAGRETQYF; CDR3nt: TGCAGCGCTGGACTGGGACTAGCGGGACGGGAGACCCAGTACTTC
v_gene: TRBV10-3; j_gene: TRBJ2-3; abundance: few; d_gene: TRBD1; CDR3aa: CAISGQGMGTDTQYF; CDR3nt: TGTGCCATCAGTGGACAGGGTATGGGCACAGATACGCAGTATTTT
v_gene: TRBV5-1; j_gene: TRBJ1-2; abundance: many; d_gene: -; CDR3aa: CASSLDGPWGYTF; CDR3nt: TGCGCCAGCAGCTTGGATGGCCCGTGGGGCTACACCTTC
v_gene: TRBV2; j_gene: TRBJ2-3; abundance: many; d_gene: -; CDR3aa: CASSPEARTDTQYF; CDR3nt: TGTGCCAGCAGTCCCGAGGCCCGCACAGATACGCAGTATTTT
v_gene: TRBV27; j_gene: TRBJ2-3; abundance: -; d_gene: -; CDR3aa: CASSKRESTDTQYF; CDR3nt: TGTGCCAGCAGTAAGAGGGAGAGCACAGATACGCAGTATTTT
v_gene: TRBV14; j_gene: TRBJ2-1; abundance: many; d_gene: -; CDR3aa: CASSTGQSYNEQFF; CDR3nt: TGTGCCAGCAGCACTGGACAGTCCTACAATGAGCAGTTCTTC
v_gene: TRBV12-3/TRBV12-4; j_gene: TRBJ2-5; abundance: few; d_gene: -; CDR3aa: CASSFDGKETQYF; CDR3nt: TGTGCCAGCAGTTTTGACGGGAAAGAGACCCAGTACTTC
v_gene: TRBV5-1; j_gene: TRBJ2-5; abundance: -; d_gene: TRBD1; CDR3aa: CASSLDRVEETQYF; CDR3nt: TGCGCCAGCAGCTTAGACAGGGTGGAAGAGACCCAGTACTTC
v_gene: TRBV5-1; j_gene: TRBJ2-3; abundance: many; d_gene: TRBD2; CDR3aa: CASSRVTSGTITDTQYF; CDR3nt: TGCGCCAGCAGCCGCGTTACTAGCGGGACAATTACAGATACGCAGTATTTT
v_gene: TRBV6-1; j_gene: TRBJ1-5; abundance: few; d_gene: TRBD1; CDR3aa: CASSLTGESQPQHF; CDR3nt: TGTGCCAGCAGCCTGACAGGGGAAAGTCAGCCCCAGCATTTT
v_gene: TRBV7-3; j_gene: TRBJ2-3; abundance: many; d_gene: TRBD2; CDR3aa: CASSPRLAGGTDTQYF; CDR3nt: TGTGCCAGCAGCCCCCGACTAGCGGGAGGGACAGATACGCAGTATTTT
v_gene: TRBV27; j_gene: TRBJ2-2; abundance: many; d_gene: TRBD2; CDR3aa: CASSSGGTGELFF; CDR3nt: TGTGCCAGCAGTTCGGGGGGAACCGGGGAGCTGTTTTTT
v_gene: TRBV5-1; j_gene: TRBJ2-3; abundance: many; d_gene: TRBD2; CDR3aa: CASSLPGAGGTTDTQYF; CDR3nt: TGCGCCAGCAGCTTGCCAGGGGCGGGAGGGACCACAGATACGCAGTATTTT
v_gene: TRBV2; j_gene: TRBJ2-5; abundance: -; d_gene: -; CDR3aa: CASGDRETQYF; CDR3nt: TGTGCCAGCGGCGACCGAGAGACCCAGTACTTC
v_gene: TRBV5-6; j_gene: TRBJ1-1; abundance: -; d_gene: -; CDR3aa: CASSQQTTEAFF; CDR3nt: TGTGCCAGCAGCCAACAAACCACTGAAGCTTTCTTT
v_gene: TRBV20-1; j_gene: TRBJ2-1; abundance: many; d_gene: -; CDR3aa: CSVRGTYNEQFF; CDR3nt: TGCAGTGTGAGGGGCACCTACAATGAGCAGTTCTTC
v_gene: TRBV5-1; j_gene: TRBJ2-4; abundance: many; d_gene: -; CDR3aa: CASSLGTTLGIQYF; CDR3nt: TGCGCCAGCAGCTTGGGTACAACATTGGGCATTCAGTACTTC
v_gene: TRBV30; j_gene: TRBJ2-5; abundance: few; d_gene: -; CDR3aa: CAWAQGLQETQYF; CDR3nt: TGTGCCTGGGCTCAGGGACTCCAAGAGACCCAGTACTTC
v_gene: TRBV12-5; j_gene: TRBJ2-7; abundance: few; d_gene: TRBD2; CDR3aa: CASGLLAGAEQYF; CDR3nt: TGTGCTAGTGGTTTACTAGCGGGAGCCGAGCAGTACTTC
v_gene: TRBV20-1; j_gene: TRBJ2-5; abundance: -; d_gene: -; CDR3aa: CSARGSGTETQYF; CDR3nt: TGCAGTGCTAGAGGGTCAGGGACCGAGACCCAGTACTTC
v_gene: TRBV27; j_gene: TRBJ2-3; abundance: -; d_gene: TRBD1; CDR3aa: CASSIPGQGADTQYF; CDR3nt: TGTGCCAGCAGTATCCCGGGACAGGGGGCAGATACGCAGTATTTT
v_gene: TRBV9; j_gene: TRBJ2-2; abundance: -; d_gene: -; CDR3aa: CASSEVLLGTGELFF; CDR3nt: TGTGCCAGCAGCGAGGTCTTACTGGGAACCGGGGAGCTGTTTTTT
v_gene: TRBV30; j_gene: TRBJ2-1; abundance: -; d_gene: -; CDR3aa: CAWSVSSNEQFF; CDR3nt: TGTGCCTGGAGTGTTTCATCCAATGAGCAGTTCTTC
v_gene: TRBV20-1; j_gene: TRBJ1-2; abundance: many; d_gene: TRBD1; CDR3aa: CSAWDSTNYGYTF; CDR3nt: TGCAGTGCTTGGGACAGCACCAACTATGGCTACACCTTC
v_gene: TRBV15; j_gene: TRBJ2-4; abundance: -; d_gene: -; CDR3aa: CATRSEGNIQYF; CDR3nt: TGTGCCACCAGATCCGAGGGAAACATTCAGTACTTC
v_gene: TRBV12-3/TRBV12-4; j_gene: TRBJ2-1; abundance: many; d_gene: -; CDR3aa: CASSPRFLSYNEQFF; CDR3nt: TGTGCCAGCAGTCCCCGGTTTCTTTCCTACAATGAGCAGTTCTTC
v_gene: TRBV5-1; j_gene: TRBJ2-1; abundance: few; d_gene: -; CDR3aa: CASSTDGLEQFF; CDR3nt: TGCGCCAGCAGCACGGACGGTCTTGAGCAGTTCTTC
v_gene: TRBV5-1; j_gene: TRBJ2-6; abundance: many; d_gene: -; CDR3aa: CASSLETGRSGANVLTF; CDR3nt: TGCGCCAGCAGCTTGGAGACAGGACGATCTGGGGCCAACGTCCTGACTTTC
v_gene: TRBV7-9; j_gene: TRBJ2-2; abundance: few; d_gene: -; CDR3aa: CASSELGDANTGELFF; CDR3nt: TGTGCCAGCAGCGAATTGGGAGACGCGAACACCGGGGAGCTGTTTTTT
v_gene: TRBV6-4; j_gene: TRBJ2-3; abundance: many; d_gene: TRBD2; CDR3aa: CAKRLAGAVDTQYF; CDR3nt: TGTGCCAAACGACTAGCGGGAGCGGTAGATACGCAGTATTTT
v_gene: TRBV5-4; j_gene: TRBJ1-1; abundance: many; d_gene: TRBD1; CDR3aa: CASSFPGGGTEAFF; CDR3nt: TGTGCCAGCAGCTTTCCAGGGGGGGGTACTGAAGCTTTCTTT
v_gene: TRBV10-3; j_gene: TRBJ2-1; abundance: few; d_gene: TRBD2; CDR3aa: CAISEGGLAGSRSSYNEQFF; CDR3nt: TGTGCCATCAGTGAGGGGGGACTAGCGGGTTCCCGTAGCTCCTACAATGAGCAGTTCTTC
v_gene: TRBV10-3; j_gene: TRBJ2-1; abundance: many; d_gene: TRBD2; CDR3aa: CAISPLAGFANEQFF; CDR3nt: TGTGCCATCAGTCCACTAGCGGGATTCGCCAATGAGCAGTTCTTC
v_gene: TRBV5-1; j_gene: TRBJ1-1; abundance: many; d_gene: TRBD1; CDR3aa: CASSSQTGAEAFF; CDR3nt: TGCGCCAGCAGCTCCCAGACAGGGGCTGAAGCTTTCTTT
v_gene: TRBV5-1; j_gene: TRBJ1-3; abundance: -; d_gene: -; CDR3aa: CASSLIGSSNTIYF; CDR3nt: TGCGCCAGCAGCTTAATAGGGAGTTCAAACACCATATATTTT
v_gene: TRBV4-1; j_gene: TRBJ2-2; abundance: -; d_gene: -; CDR3aa: CASSQVALRTGELFF; CDR3nt: TGCGCCAGCAGCCAAGTGGCACTACGCACCGGGGAGCTGTTTTTT
v_gene: TRBV11-2; j_gene: TRBJ2-1; abundance: -; d_gene: -; CDR3aa: CASSSDLYSYNEQFF; CDR3nt: TGTGCCAGCAGCTCAGACTTATACTCCTACAATGAGCAGTTCTTC
v_gene: TRBV27; j_gene: TRBJ2-1; abundance: -; d_gene: -; CDR3aa: CASSPTDNNEQFF; CDR3nt: TGTGCCAGCAGTCCGACGGACAACAATGAGCAGTTCTTC
v_gene: TRBV7-2; j_gene: TRBJ2-1; abundance: many; d_gene: -; CDR3aa: CASSLESSEQFF; CDR3nt: TGTGCCAGCAGCTTAGAGTCCAGTGAGCAGTTCTTC
v_gene: TRBV5-4; j_gene: TRBJ1-1; abundance: many; d_gene: -; CDR3aa: CASSFFGSNTEAFF; CDR3nt: TGTGCCAGCAGCTTTTTCGGGTCGAACACTGAAGCTTTCTTT
v_gene: TRBV21-1; j_gene: TRBJ2-5; abundance: few; d_gene: -; CDR3aa: CASVSVYQETQYF; CDR3nt: TGTGCCAGCGTCTCGGTGTACCAAGAGACCCAGTACTTC
v_gene: TRBV6-8; j_gene: TRBJ2-7; abundance: -; d_gene: TRBD2; CDR3aa: CATLPGTSEMISYEQYF; CDR3nt: TGTGCCACCCTCCCCGGGACTAGCGAGATGATATCCTACGAGCAGTACTTC
v_gene: TRBV5-8; j_gene: TRBJ2-1; abundance: -; d_gene: -; CDR3aa: CASSQDPRIEQFF; CDR3nt: TGTGCCAGCAGCCAAGACCCGAGAATTGAGCAGTTCTTC
v_gene: TRBV25-1; j_gene: TRBJ1-1; abundance: many; d_gene: -; CDR3aa: CASSEWGNEAFF; CDR3nt: TGTGCCAGCAGTGAATGGGGGAATGAAGCTTTCTTT
v_gene: TRBV5-1; j_gene: TRBJ2-3; abundance: -; d_gene: -; CDR3aa: CASSGEVTRDTQYF; CDR3nt: TGCGCCAGCTCAGGGGAAGTGACCAGGGATACGCAGTATTTT
v_gene: TRBV7-8; j_gene: TRBJ1-1; abundance: -; d_gene: -; CDR3aa: CASSSLSRLNTEAFF; CDR3nt: TGTGCCAGCAGCTCCCTTAGTAGACTGAACACTGAAGCTTTCTTT
v_gene: TRBV20-1; j_gene: TRBJ2-3; abundance: few; d_gene: TRBD1; CDR3aa: CSAWDRSTDTQYF; CDR3nt: TGCAGTGCCTGGGACAGAAGCACAGATACGCAGTATTTT
v_gene: TRBV12-3/TRBV12-4; j_gene: TRBJ2-7; abundance: many; d_gene: -; CDR3aa: CASSPQESSYEQYF; CDR3nt: TGTGCCAGCAGCCCCCAGGAGAGCTCCTACGAGCAGTACTTC
v_gene: TRBV7-8; j_gene: TRBJ2-1; abundance: few; d_gene: TRBD2; CDR3aa: CASSLARLAGVGNEQFF; CDR3nt: TGTGCCAGCAGCTTAGCGCGTTTAGCGGGAGTAGGGAATGAGCAGTTCTTC
v_gene: TRBV2; j_gene: TRBJ2-2; abundance: once; d_gene: TRBD1; CDR3aa: CASRPFDRGITGELFF; CDR3nt: TGTGCCAGCAGGCCCTTCGACAGGGGGATCACCGGGGAGCTGTTTTTT
v_gene: TRBV5-1; j_gene: TRBJ2-1; abundance: many; d_gene: -; CDR3aa: CASSLASEAYNEQFF; CDR3nt: TGCGCCAGCAGCTTAGCTAGCGAAGCCTACAATGAGCAGTTCTTC
v_gene: TRBV11-2; j_gene: TRBJ2-2; abundance: -; d_gene: -; CDR3aa: CASSPFGETGINTGELFF; CDR3nt: TGTGCCAGCAGCCCATTTGGGGAAACAGGGATTAACACCGGGGAGCTGTTTTTT
v_gene: TRBV5-1; j_gene: TRBJ2-7; abundance: -; d_gene: TRBD1; CDR3aa: CASRGTGVSEQYF; CDR3nt: TGCGCCAGCAGGGGGACAGGGGTATCCGAGCAGTACTTC
v_gene: TRBV18; j_gene: TRBJ2-1; abundance: -; d_gene: TRBD2; CDR3aa: CASSPKAGNGNEQFF; CDR3nt: TGTGCCAGCTCACCTAAAGCGGGGAATGGGAATGAGCAGTTCTTC
v_gene: TRBV6-6; j_gene: TRBJ2-1; abundance: many; d_gene: TRBD2; CDR3aa: CASSRGLAANEQFF; CDR3nt: TGTGCCAGCAGCCGGGGACTAGCCGCCAATGAGCAGTTCTTC
v_gene: TRBV6-6; j_gene: TRBJ1-2; abundance: -; d_gene: -; CDR3aa: CASSVALGYTF; CDR3nt: TGTGCCAGCTCCGTTGCCCTTGGCTACACCTTC
v_gene: TRBV6-5; j_gene: TRBJ2-1; abundance: many; d_gene: -; CDR3aa: CASSYYEGDNEQFF; CDR3nt: TGTGCCAGCAGTTACTATGAGGGCGACAATGAGCAGTTCTTC
v_gene: TRBV29-1; j_gene: TRBJ1-2; abundance: few; d_gene: TRBD1; CDR3aa: CSVETGVNYGYTF; CDR3nt: TGCAGCGTTGAGACAGGGGTCAACTATGGCTACACCTTC
v_gene: TRBV20-1; j_gene: TRBJ2-1; abundance: -; d_gene: TRBD2; CDR3aa: CSANLGREMFYNEQFF; CDR3nt: TGCAGTGCTAATCTCGGGCGGGAGATGTTTTACAATGAGCAGTTCTTC